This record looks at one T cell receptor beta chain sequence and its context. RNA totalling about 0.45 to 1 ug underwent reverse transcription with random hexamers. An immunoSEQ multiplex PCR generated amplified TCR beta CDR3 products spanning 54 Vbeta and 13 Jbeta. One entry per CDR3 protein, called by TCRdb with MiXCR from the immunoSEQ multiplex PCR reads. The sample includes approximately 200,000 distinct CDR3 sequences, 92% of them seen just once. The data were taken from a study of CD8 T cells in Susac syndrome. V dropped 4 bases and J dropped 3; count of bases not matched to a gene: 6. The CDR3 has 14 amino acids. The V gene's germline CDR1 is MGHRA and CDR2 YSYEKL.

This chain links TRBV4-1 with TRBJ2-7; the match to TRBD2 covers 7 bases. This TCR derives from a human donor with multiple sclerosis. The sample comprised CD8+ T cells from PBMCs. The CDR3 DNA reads TGCGCCAGCAGCCTGGGGGGGACCCGCTACGAGCAGTACTTC. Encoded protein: CASSLGGTRYEQYF.